This passage covers 22 T cell receptor beta chains from one sample sequenced in a study of T cell repertoires in cytomegalovirus infection. TCRdb re-called the reads with MiXCR, one entry per CDR3 protein. The sample holds just over 300,000 distinct CDR3 sequences; under 20% are singletons and the top ten take around 13%. Sequencing was carried out using PBMCs. The receptors were gathered from a human donor in good health (CMV status not recorded). Some clones in this sample may be carry-over from other donors' samples.

This clonotype occurred a few times. The chain couples TRBV20-1 to TRBJ1-1; possibly TRBD1 for D (6 bases). The V gene's germline CDR1 is DFQATT and CDR2 SNEGSKA (reference sequence). This CDR3 contains 17 residues. The V end lost 5 bases, the J end lost 1 base, and 23 bases lay between the germline ends. The CDR3: CSAYVGGNHPSNTEAFF. In nucleotides, the CDR3 is TGCAGTGCTTACGTGGGGGGCAATCACCCATCGAACACTGAAGCTTTCTTT.

The gene calls are TRBV4-1 and TRBJ1-2, with unresolved D. The CDR3 spans 14 residues. Trimming removed 3 bases at V and 4 bases at J, with 12 bases between. Germline-derived CDR1 and CDR2 are MGHRA and YSYEKL. The CDR3 sequence is CASSQTDTVYGYTF. The CDR3, as DNA: TGCGCCAGCAGCCAGACCGACACAGTCTATGGCTACACCTTC.

The genes are TRBV10-3 and TRBJ1-2, with D possibly being TRBD1 (5 bases). CDR1 and CDR2 (germline): ENHRY, SYGVKD. This CDR3 contains 14 residues. Deletions cut 1 base from V and 4 bases from J, with 10 bases between. CDR3 sequence reads: CAISELTETYGYTF. DNA for the CDR3: TGTGCCATCAGTGAGTTGACAGAAACCTATGGCTACACCTTC.

In its sample, this clonotype was seen a few times. This sequence joins TRBV28 and TRBJ1-5; TRBD1 matches at 7 bases. The CDR3 covers 15 residues. Trimming cost V 8 bases and J 4 bases; bases outside gene matches: 11. Looked up from germline, CDR1 is MDHEN and CDR2 is SYDVKM. The CDR3 DNA is TGTGCCAGCGGCTACCCTGGGACAGTAAATCAGCCCCAGCATTTT. Its protein product is CASGYPGTVNQPQHF.

The chain links TRBV12-3 or TRBV12-4 to TRBJ2-2; possible D gene TRBD1, 5 bases. This CDR3 is built from 13 residues. V lost 6 bases, J lost 5 bases, and 10 bases lay in between. The CDR3 DNA is TGTGCCAGCAGGGTACAGGCGACCGGGGAGCTGTTTTTT. The encoded protein is CASRVQATGELFF.

The rearrangement links TRBV5-1 to TRBJ1-2; 8 bases match TRBD1. J was trimmed by 2 bases and V by 0 bases; bases with no gene match: 0. The length of the CDR3 is 14 residues. Germline CDR1 SGHRS, CDR2 YFSETQ. The CDR3 DNA reads TGCGCCAGCAGCTTGGGGGACAGGAACTATGGCTACACCTTC. The encoded protein is CASSLGDRNYGYTF.

In its sample, this clonotype was seen many times. The rearrangement links TRBV7-3 to TRBJ2-3; D might be TRBD2 (5 bases). Germline CDR1 SGHTA, CDR2 FQGTGA. V gave up 5 bases and J gave up 6 bases, with 15 bases separating them. The CDR3 runs to 14 residues. The CDR3 loop is CASSPSGYGDTQYF. DNA for the CDR3: TGTGCCAGCAGCCCAAGCGGCTACGGCGATACGCAGTATTTT.

This clonotype was seen only a few times. CDR3 nucleotide sequence: TGTGCCAGCAGTTACCTATTCTTGACAGGAGGAAACTACGAGCAGTACTTC. It specifies CASSYLFLTGGNYEQYF. This chain joins TRBV6-2 or TRBV6-3 and TRBJ2-7; tentative D call: TRBD1 (6 bases). The CDR3 is made up of 17 amino acids. Trimming removed 2 bases from V and 3 bases from J, with 20 bases in between. In germline, CDR1 is MNHEY, CDR2 SVGEGT.

The genes are TRBV20-1 and TRBJ1-1, with TRBD1 matching 10 bases. Germline CDR1 is DFQATT and CDR2 is SNEGSKA (reference sequence). V was clipped by 1 base and J by 5 bases; unmatched bases: 19. This CDR3 spans 19 amino acids. The CDR3, as DNA: TGCAGTGCTAGAGCCCTCCGGGGGACAGGGGTAGGGATGTGGACTGAAGCTTTCTTT. This translates into CSARALRGTGVGMWTEAFF.

This clonotype occurred a few times. The V and J genes are TRBV6-5 and TRBJ2-7, with D maybe TRBD1 (6 bases). The V gene's germline CDR1 is MNHEY and CDR2 SVGAGI. This CDR3 has 16 amino acids. The V end was cut by 0 bases, the J end by 1 base, with 13 bases between. The CDR3 sequence: CASSYSGGVASYEQYF. The CDR3 coding sequence is TGTGCCAGCAGTTACTCAGGGGGAGTCGCGTCCTACGAGCAGTACTTC.

In this sample, this clonotype turned up a few times. One end of the junction does not line up with germline, which may come from a read error. V is TRBV5-5 and J is TRBJ2-7; no clear D. The germline V gene encodes CDR1 SGHKS and CDR2 YYEKEE (reference sequence). This CDR3 region has 11 residues. Here the CDR3 reads CASSFGRDHLF. In nucleotides, the CDR3 is TGTGCCAGCAGCTTTGGGCGCGACCATCTCTTC.

This clonotype occurred many times. Here the CDR3 reads CASTPEPGLKGADTQYF. CDR3 DNA: TGTGCCAGCACTCCAGAACCTGGACTAAAGGGCGCAGATACGCAGTATTTT. The chain uses TRBV7-9 and TRBJ2-3, with D perhaps TRBD2 (6 bases). This CDR3 has 17 amino acids. The V and J ends lost 7 bases and 4 bases respectively, with 24 bases between them. CDR1 SEHNR and CDR2 FQNEAQ come from the germline V gene (reference sequence).

CDR3 protein: CASSSGVAGGPQYF. CDR3 coding DNA: TGTGCCAGCAGCTCGGGGGTAGCGGGGGGGCCCCAGTATTTT. The chain joins TRBV7-2 to TRBJ2-3; 11 bases are a match to TRBD2. Losses at the gene ends were 4 bases for V and 12 bases for J; bases not matched to a gene: 9. Germline V gives CDR1 SGHTA, CDR2 FQGNSA. The CDR3 consists of 14 residues.

In its sample, this clonotype was seen many times. This chain uses TRBV7-2 with TRBJ1-5; tentatively, D is TRBD1 (6 bases). There are 15 residues in the CDR3. Looked up from germline, CDR1 is SGHTA and CDR2 is FQGNSA. Between the trimmed V and J ends, which lost 1 base and 9 bases, there was a span of 16 bases. CDR3 sequence (DNA): TGTGCCAGCAGCTTAGGGCGCAGGGGCCTGGGGCCCCAGCATTTT. It is translated as CASSLGRRGLGPQHF.

This clonotype was seen repeatedly, ten times or more. The chain joins TRBV27 to TRBJ1-5; maybe TRBD1 (5 bases). Trimming left V 3 bases short and J 1 base short, with 16 bases between. The CDR3 runs 17 residues. Per the germline V gene, CDR1 is MNHEY and CDR2 is SMNVEV (reference sequence). The CDR3 DNA is TGTGCCAGCAGTTTGGCTGGGCAGGGATTAAGCAATCAGCCCCAGCATTTT. Its protein is CASSLAGQGLSNQPQHF.

V usage is TRBV10-3 and J usage is TRBJ2-2; 7 bases map to TRBD1. The V segment lost 4 bases and the J segment 2 bases; nucleotides outside the gene matches: 4. Per germline, CDR1 ENHRY and CDR2 SYGVKD. This CDR3 region has 15 residues. The chain's CDR3 is CAISGGQTNTGELFF. CDR3 DNA: TGTGCCATCAGTGGGGGACAGACAAACACCGGGGAGCTGTTTTTT.

This clonotype was counted at least ten times. This chain connects TRBV7-9 to TRBJ2-7; D remains unclear. V lost 0 bases and J 1 base, leaving 19 bases between the germline ends. The CDR3 covers 18 residues. The V gene's germline CDR1 is SEHNR and CDR2 FQNEAQ (reference sequence). CDR3 DNA sequence: TGTGCCAGCAGCTTAGCCGTCATAGGTACCTCCCGGTCCTACGAGCAGTACTTC. Protein product: CASSLAVIGTSRSYEQYF. The full variable domain, in which reference TRBV7-9 and TRBJ2-7 provide the parts outside the CDR3, is DTGVSQNPRHKITKRGQNVTFRCDPISEHNRLYWYRQTLGQGPEFLTYFQNEAQLEKSRLLSDRFSAERPKGSFSTLEIQRTEQGDSAMYLCASSLAVIGTSRSYEQYFGPGTRLTVT.

In its sample, this clonotype was seen many times. The chain uses TRBV6-1 and TRBJ1-2, with D tentatively TRBD1 (5 bases). The germline V and J ends were trimmed by 6 bases and 3 bases, with 17 bases remaining between them. Germline lookup yields CDR1 MNHNS and CDR2 SASEGT. This CDR3 spans 15 amino acids. CDR3 coding DNA: TGTGCCAGCAGCCCGGGGGAGGCCGGGCACTATGGCTACACCTTC. Its translation is CASSPGEAGHYGYTF.

This clonotype was seen ten or more times. The V call is TRBV7-2, the J call TRBJ1-3; 11 bases align to TRBD1. CDR1 is SGHTA, CDR2 FQGNSA, per germline. The CDR3 sequence is 15 residues long. V shed 5 bases and J 7 bases; nucleotides not matched to a gene: 7. DNA of the CDR3: TGTGCCAGCAGCCCTGGACAGGGGGCTGCTAACACCATATATTTT. Its protein is CASSPGQGAANTIYF. The entire variable domain, with the rest obtained from reference TRBV7-2 and TRBJ1-3, is as follows: GAGVSQSPSNKVTEKGKDVELRCDPISGHTALYWYRQSLGQGLEFLIYFQGNSAPDKSGLPSDRFSAERTGGSVSTLTIQRTQQEDSAVYLCASSPGQGAANTIYFGEGSWLTVV.

In its sample, this clonotype was seen a few times. The chain combines TRBV12-3 or TRBV12-4 with TRBJ1-2; D gene uncertain. V lost 6 bases and J lost 7, with 12 bases in between. The CDR3 has 12 amino acids. The DNA of the CDR3 is TGTGCCAGCAGGGCTGAGAGCGTTGGCTACACCTTC. Translated, it gives CASRAESVGYTF.

The chain couples TRBV10-3 to TRBJ2-3; D is undetermined. V was trimmed by 11 bases and J by 3 bases, leaving 18 bases between them. The CDR3 is 14 residues long. CDR1 ENHRY and CDR2 SYGVKD come from the germline V gene. For the CDR3, the DNA is TGTGCCTCCTACGACACAACTCTTACAGATACGCAGTATTTT. Amino acid sequence: CASYDTTLTDTQYF.

This chain links TRBV4-2 with TRBJ2-3; no clear D gene. Germline CDR1 is LGHNA and CDR2 is YNFKEQ. Trimming left V 0 bases short and J 0 bases short, with 16 bases between. CDR3 length: 18 residues. For the CDR3, the DNA is TGTGCCAGCAGCCAAGATGTTCGGGCAGGCGCTAGCACAGATACGCAGTATTTT. It codes for CASSQDVRAGASTDTQYF.